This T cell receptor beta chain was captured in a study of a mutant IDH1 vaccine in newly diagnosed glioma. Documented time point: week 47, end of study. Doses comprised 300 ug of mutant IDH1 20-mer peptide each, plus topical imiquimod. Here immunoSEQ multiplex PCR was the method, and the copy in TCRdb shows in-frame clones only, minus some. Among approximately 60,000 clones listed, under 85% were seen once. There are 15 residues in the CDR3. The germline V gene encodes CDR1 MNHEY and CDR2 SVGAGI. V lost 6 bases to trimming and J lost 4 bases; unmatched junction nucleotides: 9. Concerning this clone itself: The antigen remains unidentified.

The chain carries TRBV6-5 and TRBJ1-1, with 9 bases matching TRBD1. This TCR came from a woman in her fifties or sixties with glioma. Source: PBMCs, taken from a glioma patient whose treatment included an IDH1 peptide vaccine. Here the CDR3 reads CASSRDRERGTEAFF. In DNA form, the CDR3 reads TGTGCCAGCAGCCGGGACAGGGAACGGGGCACTGAAGCTTTCTTT.